Reported below is one TCR beta chain. Antigen: not known. Germline values: CDR1 SGHRS, CDR2 YFSETQ. Trimming shortened V by 1 base and J by 2 bases, and 9 bases separated the two germline ends. The CDR3 is made up of 15 amino acids. In the PCR, 60 Vbeta and 13 Jbeta primers were used. Method: immunoSEQ multiplex PCR; TCRdb's copy keeps in-frame clones and lacks some. The data hold about 140,000 clones, with around 81% observed a single time. The sample comes from a study of cytomegalovirus exposure and HLA in healthy donors. Whole-study context: Earlier, 95 million to 120 million unique TCR beta sequences were recovered from around 190 million T cells by an analysis. Unique TCRs from HLA-typed donors, 65 million to 85 million of them, were held in an early data release. Study observations and caveats: Testing in vitro showed three CMV-associated chains specific for CMV antigens.

Material for sequencing was PBMCs. V usage is TRBV5-1 and J usage is TRBJ2-2, with D possibly matching TRBD2 (5 bases). The receptor comes from a man between 50 and 59 years old in good health and CMV-seronegative. CDR3 region: CASSLSEGNTGELFF. The CDR3 DNA follows: TGCGCCAGCAGCTTGTCTGAGGGTAACACCGGGGAGCTGTTTTTT. The variable domain in full, with the rest retrieved from reference TRBV5-1 and TRBJ2-2, is KAGVTQTPRYLIKTRGQQVTLSCSPISGHRSVSWYQQTPGQGLQFLFEYFSETQRNKGNFPGRFSGRQFSNSRSEMNVSTLELGDSALYLCASSLSEGNTGELFFGEGSRLTVL.